What follows are 15 T cell receptor beta chains derived from one specimen sequenced in a study of shared clonotypes between healthy human individuals. CD8 cells regarded as naive lacked CD45RO, were positively chosen for CCR7, and omitted terminally differentiated effector memory CD45RA+ cells. The data were produced by immunoSEQ multiplex PCR, yet TCRdb's version contains in-frame clones alone and is incomplete. The sample carries a few hundred thousand clones, 95% to 96% recorded once. The specimen sequenced was naive CD8+ T cells sorted from blood. The receptors shown here come from a woman between 25 and 40 years old in good health.

The gene calls are TRBV5-6 and TRBJ2-3; TRBD1 matches at 7 bases. The CDR3 covers 15 residues. Germline CDR1 SGHDT, CDR2 YYEEEE. Trimming removed 4 bases from V and 0 bases from J; junction bases left unmatched: 5. The CDR3 DNA follows: TGTGCCAGCAGCCCCGGGACAGCTAGCACAGATACGCAGTATTTT. Translated: CASSPGTASTDTQYF.

V gene TRBV7-9 combines with J gene TRBJ1-2; 8 bases align to TRBD1. The CDR3 runs 14 residues. Germline V gene lookup returns CDR1 SEHNR and CDR2 FQNEAQ (reference sequence). Germline trimming cut 7 bases from V and 3 bases from J; bases unmatched to any gene: 7. CDR3 DNA: TGTGCCAGCACCGTGGACAGGGCGTACTATGGCTACACCTTC. The encoded protein is CASTVDRAYYGYTF.

The J gene is TRBJ2-1, the V gene TRBV30; D possibly corresponds to TRBD2 (5 bases). The CDR3 is 14 residues long. The germline gives CDR1 GTSNPN, CDR2 SVGIG (reference sequence). The germline V and J ends were trimmed by 0 bases and 4 bases, with 10 bases remaining between them. CDR3 DNA sequence: TGTGCCTGGAGTGTACTAAGCGGTTACAATGAGCAGTTCTTC. Translating gives CAWSVLSGYNEQFF. Using reference TRBV30 and TRBJ2-1 for the parts outside the CDR3, the full variable domain is SQTIHQWPATLVQPVGSPLSLECTVEGTSNPNLYWYRQAAGRGLQLLFYSVGIGQISSEVPQNLSASRPQDRQFILSSKKLLLSDSGFYLCAWSVLSGYNEQFFGPGTRLTVL.

The V and J genes are TRBV7-8 and TRBJ2-5; maybe TRBD2 (6 bases). There are 17 residues in the CDR3. Germline CDR1 SGHVS, CDR2 FQNEAQ. Trimming left V 3 bases short and J 4 bases short, with 21 bases between. CDR3 amino acids: CASSFVLGGGDLETQYF. The CDR3 region has the DNA TGTGCCAGCAGCTTTGTTTTAGGAGGTGGGGACTTAGAGACCCAGTACTTC.

V usage is TRBV27 and J usage is TRBJ1-1; tentatively, D is TRBD1 (5 bases). The CDR3 is made up of 11 amino acids. The V gene's germline CDR1 is MNHEY and CDR2 SMNVEV (reference sequence). V was pared by 0 bases and J by 12 bases, with 8 bases between. The CDR3 DNA is TGTGCCAGCAGTTTATCAGGGGTAACTTTCTTT. It specifies CASSLSGVTFF.

This clone was seen only once. At one boundary the junction diverges from the germline segment, which might be a read error. The V and J genes are TRBV29-1 and TRBJ2-2, with a tentative D call TRBD1 (6 bases). Per the germline V gene, CDR1 is SQVTM and CDR2 is ANQGSEA. This CDR3 contains 14 residues. The CDR3 here is CSVEGQGNAGELFF. Here the CDR3 DNA reads TGCAGCGTTGAGGGTCAGGGGAACGCCGGGGAGCTGTTTTTT.

This clone was recorded once. Distinct nucleotide sequences in the sample also encode this CDR3. This chain connects TRBV10-3 to TRBJ1-1; tentative D call: TRBD1 (5 bases). The CDR3 has 14 amino acids. Germline CDR1 is ENHRY and CDR2 is SYGVKD. V was clipped by 0 bases and J by 1 base, with 6 bases between them. In DNA form, the CDR3 reads TGTGCCATCAGTGAGTCGGGGGGGAACACTGAAGCTTTCTTT. Translating gives CAISESGGNTEAFF.

The V gene is TRBV4-2, the J gene TRBJ2-4; D is ambiguous. The CDR3 runs to 18 residues. The germline V gene has CDR1 LGHNA and CDR2 YNFKEQ. Trimming removed 3 bases at V and 0 bases at J, with 18 bases between. The CDR3 coding sequence is TGTGCCAGCAGCCAGGCCGTCGACTGGAGTATAGCCAAAAACATTCAGTACTTC. Translated: CASSQAVDWSIAKNIQYF.

The gene calls are TRBV4-1 and TRBJ2-1; D uncertain. Trimming removed 0 bases from V and 2 bases from J, with 8 bases in between. The CDR3 extends over 15 amino acids. CDR1 and CDR2 from the germline V gene are MGHRA and YSYEKL. CDR3 sequence: CASSQDRATYNEQFF. CDR3 nucleotide sequence: TGCGCCAGCAGCCAAGATCGGGCTACCTACAATGAGCAGTTCTTC.

The CDR3, as DNA: TGTGCCAGTAGTCAATCGGGACTAGCGGAAGAGCAGTACTTC. As protein: CASSQSGLAEEQYF. The rearrangement uses TRBV19 and TRBJ2-7; TRBD2 matches at 11 bases. CDR3 length equals 14 residues. Germline V lookup: CDR1 LNHDA, CDR2 SQIVND (reference sequence). With 5 bases clipped from V and 7 bases from J, the junction kept 7 bases outside the gene matches.

A note on this clone: Other DNA sequences from this sample encode an identical CDR3 as well. The chain links TRBV27 to TRBJ1-5; D is unclear. V was clipped by 3 bases and J by 4 bases, with 7 bases between them. There are 13 residues in the CDR3. CDR1 is MNHEY, CDR2 SMNVEV, per germline (reference sequence). The CDR3, as DNA: TGTGCCAGCAGTTTGCGGGGAAATCAGCCCCAGCATTTT. Its protein is CASSLRGNQPQHF.

The V and J genes are TRBV7-9 and TRBJ2-1; D might be TRBD2 (6 bases). The CDR3 has 13 residues. The germline V and J ends were trimmed by 5 bases and 8 bases, with 13 bases remaining between them. Germline CDR1 SEHNR, CDR2 FQNEAQ (reference sequence). The CDR3 spells CASSPGEGYEQFF. CDR3 DNA: TGTGCCAGCAGCCCGGGAGAGGGATATGAGCAGTTCTTC.

This clone was counted once. The V gene is TRBV4-1, the J gene TRBJ2-7; 8 positions agree with TRBD1. CDR3 size: 16 residues. With 5 bases clipped from V and 4 bases from J, the junction kept 13 bases outside the gene matches. Germline V lookup: CDR1 MGHRA, CDR2 YSYEKL. The CDR3 region is CASSSRRGQAEYEQYF. CDR3 coding DNA: TGCGCCAGCAGCAGCCGCCGGGGACAGGCCGAGTACGAGCAGTACTTC.

This chain joins TRBV14 and TRBJ2-5; no firm D call. The CDR3 spans 13 residues. The germline gives CDR1 SGHDN, CDR2 FVKESK. Between the trimmed V and J ends, which lost 9 bases and 1 base, there was a span of 12 bases. CDR3 sequence: CASRLTSQETQYF. As DNA, the CDR3 is TGTGCCAGTAGATTGACATCCCAAGAGACCCAGTACTTC.

This chain connects TRBV27 to TRBJ2-1, with D possibly matching TRBD2 (6 bases). Trimming left V 4 bases short and J 2 bases short, with 15 bases between. Germline V gene sequence: CDR1 MNHEY, CDR2 SMNVEV (reference sequence). The CDR3 runs to 16 residues. The CDR3: CASSSIADRTYNEQFF. The CDR3 nucleotides read TGTGCCAGCAGTTCCATAGCGGACCGAACCTACAATGAGCAGTTCTTC.